This T cell receptor beta chain was identified during a study of shared clonotypes between healthy human individuals. General study points: Naive subsets generally exceeded memory subsets in estimated richness.

As regards this clone: Antigen unknown.

Nashville, Tennessee was home to all donors, each a Caucasian adult. Profiling relied on immunoSEQ multiplex PCR, and the TCRdb table lists in-frame clones only, not all of them. Of roughly 1.4 million clones in the sample, less than 99% are singletons; the top ten hold approximately 0.38%. Trimming left V 5 bases short and J 2 bases short, with 13 bases between. The CDR3 contains 14 residues. Germline V gene data show CDR1 as KGHSH and CDR2 as LQKENI. J is TRBJ2-7 and V is TRBV18; D uncertain. Sequences were obtained from naive CD4+ T cells sorted from blood. Subset noted: CD45RA+ positively selected. The sequence was obtained from a man aged 25-40 years in good health. The CDR3 here is CASSALDGTYEQYF. Written as DNA, the CDR3 is TGTGCCAGCTCAGCCCTGGACGGTACCTACGAGCAGTACTTC.